Listed here are 22 T cell receptor beta chains from one sample, sequenced in a study of blood T cell repertoires in COVID-19 (dated by TCRdb to about 2020). Receptors were amplified or captured by the immunoSEQ multiplex PCR assay. TCRdb's version of the immuneACCESS table is confined to in-frame rearrangements and falls short of the full clone set. An unresolved V gene accounts for under half of the shortfall where checked; the remainder is of unknown origin. This sample holds 230,000 or so clones; about 86% were observed only once. The ten largest account for around 4% of the sample. The source material was peripheral blood. The receptors were gathered from a man over 45 with active or convalescent COVID-19.

The chain is built from TRBV28 and TRBJ1-2; D is unclear. Germline V gives CDR1 MDHEN, CDR2 SYDVKM. Trimming left V 3 bases short and J 2 bases short, with 7 bases between. This CDR3 spans 13 amino acids. In DNA form, the CDR3 reads TGTGCCAGCAGTTTTACAGAAAACTATGGCTACACCTTC. It is translated as CASSFTENYGYTF.

This clone was observed a few times. This chain links TRBV6-6 with TRBJ1-1, with TRBD1 matching 7 bases. Germline CDR1 MNHNY, CDR2 SVGAGI (reference sequence). This CDR3 region has 15 residues. The junction had 11 bases not matched to a gene; V was cut back by 6 bases and J by 4 bases. The CDR3 DNA sequence: TGTGCCAGCAGCGACCCTCGACAGGGCGGCACTGAAGCTTTCTTT. Translating it yields CASSDPRQGGTEAFF.

The rearrangement links TRBV5-1 to TRBJ1-2; 7 bases are a match to TRBD1. CDR3 length: 13 residues. J gave up 3 bases and V 4 bases, and 3 bases lay outside the gene matches. Germline assignment: CDR1 SGHRS and CDR2 YFSETQ. The CDR3 nucleotides read TGCGCCAGCAGCGCGGGGACAGACTATGGCTACACCTTC. Translating gives CASSAGTDYGYTF.

This clone has a handful of counts. The V gene is TRBV5-1, the J gene TRBJ1-1, with 7 bases that match TRBD1. Germline values: CDR1 SGHRS, CDR2 YFSETQ. The CDR3 runs to 12 residues. V trimming: 9 bases; J trimming: 7 bases; junction bases outside the gene matches: 9. The CDR3 spells CATEQGPGEAFF. Written as DNA, the CDR3 is TGCGCCACCGAACAGGGGCCGGGTGAAGCTTTCTTT.

This chain connects TRBV7-9 to TRBJ1-5; 10 nucleotides align to TRBD1. Germline CDR1 and CDR2: SEHNR and FQNEAQ (reference sequence). The CDR3 is made up of 16 amino acids. V trimming: 1 base; J trimming: 4 bases; junction bases outside the gene matches: 4. The CDR3 protein is CASSLEGQGRNQPQHF. The CDR3 DNA reads as TGTGCCAGCAGCTTAGAGGGACAGGGGAGGAATCAGCCCCAGCATTTT.

This chain uses TRBV5-4 with TRBJ1-4; TRBD1 aligns across 8 bases. The CDR3 has 16 amino acids. CDR1 and CDR2 from the germline V gene are SGHNT and YYREEE (reference sequence). Losses at the gene ends were 0 bases for V and 2 bases for J; bases not matched to a gene: 3. The CDR3 spells CASSLAPGGTNEKLFF. CDR3 nucleotide sequence: TGTGCCAGCAGCTTGGCCCCAGGGGGCACTAATGAAAAACTGTTTTTT.

This clone was seen a few times. The V call is TRBV6-1, the J call TRBJ1-2, with 9 bases lining up with TRBD1. V gave up 0 bases and J gave up 3 bases; unmatched junction bases: 2. This CDR3 contains 15 residues. Germline assignment: CDR1 MNHNS and CDR2 SASEGT. For the CDR3, the DNA is TGTGCCAGCAGTGAAGCGCACAGGGGGCACTATGGCTACACCTTC. Its translation is CASSEAHRGHYGYTF.

The rearrangement joins TRBV7-2 to TRBJ2-3; D call uncertain. Trimming pared 1 base from V and 3 bases from J, leaving 8 bases between. This CDR3 is built from 14 residues. Germline CDR1 is SGHTA and CDR2 is FQGNSA. CDR3 sequence (DNA): TGTGCCAGCAGCTTAGTGGCAGAAACAGATACGCAGTATTTT. Its translation: CASSLVAETDTQYF.

V usage is TRBV24-1 and J usage is TRBJ1-5; D possibly corresponds to TRBD1 (5 bases). From germline, CDR1 is KGHDR and CDR2 SFDVKD. The CDR3 runs 15 residues. Trimming removed 2 bases from V and 7 bases from J, with 14 bases in between. As DNA, the CDR3 is TGTGCCACCAGTGATTCGAGAAGGGGCGACCAGCCCCAGCATTTT. Its translation: CATSDSRRGDQPQHF.

This clone was seen a single time. The chain is built from TRBV19 and TRBJ1-5, with 9 bases aligning to TRBD1. Germline CDR1 is LNHDA and CDR2 is SQIVND (reference sequence). This CDR3 contains 14 residues. J gave up 5 bases and V 3 bases, and 2 bases lay outside the gene matches. The CDR3 is CASSMRTGDQPQHF. The DNA for the CDR3 is TGTGCCAGTAGTATGAGGACAGGGGATCAGCCCCAGCATTTT.

The J gene is TRBJ1-1, the V gene TRBV2; no clear D. The germline gives CDR1 SNHLY, CDR2 FYNNEI. Trimming cost V 9 bases and J 4 bases, with 15 bases left between them. The CDR3 extends over 13 amino acids. CDR3 coding DNA: TGTGCCAGTTGTGCGAGGTTCGTCACTGAAGCTTTCTTT. Translated, it gives CASCARFVTEAFF.

The chain uses TRBV12-3 or TRBV12-4 and TRBJ2-2; no definite D call. Trimming removed 5 bases at V and 4 bases at J, with 8 bases between. The CDR3 loop spans 13 amino acids. The CDR3 loop is CASSPTVTGELFF. The CDR3 DNA is TGTGCCAGCAGTCCTACAGTCACCGGGGAGCTGTTTTTT.

The rearrangement joins TRBV5-6 to TRBJ2-2, with D tentatively TRBD2 (7 bases). The CDR3 is 17 residues long. CDR1 is SGHDT and CDR2 is YYEEEE in the germline V gene. Trimming removed 5 bases at V and 3 bases at J, with 20 bases between. The chain's CDR3 is CASSPAASGGYTGELFF. The DNA of the CDR3 is TGTGCCAGCAGTCCCGCGGCCTCGGGGGGCTACACCGGGGAGCTGTTTTTT.

This clone occurred a few times. The V gene is TRBV12-3 or TRBV12-4, the J gene TRBJ1-1; D ambiguous. V lost 3 bases to trimming and J lost 3 bases, with 8 bases between them. This CDR3 region has 13 residues. CDR3 in amino acids: CASSFFLDTEAFF. The CDR3 nucleotides are TGTGCCAGCAGTTTTTTTCTCGACACTGAAGCTTTCTTT.

The genes are TRBV4-1 and TRBJ1-4; D is uncertain. Germline CDR1 is MGHRA and CDR2 is YSYEKL. Trimming shortened V by 0 bases and J by 7 bases, and 15 bases separated the two germline ends. The CDR3 is 16 residues long. CDR3 DNA: TGCGCCAGCAGCCAAGAGTTCCGGGGTCTAGGTGAAAAACTGTTTTTT. Its protein product is CASSQEFRGLGEKLFF.

V usage is TRBV6-6 and J usage is TRBJ2-1, with TRBD2 matching 8 bases. The CDR3 is made up of 16 amino acids. The germline gives CDR1 MNHNY, CDR2 SVGAGI (reference sequence). The V gene end was trimmed by 6 bases and the J gene end by 12 bases; junction bases not matched to a gene: 19. For the CDR3, the DNA is TGTGCCAGCAGCCGCCGGGAGGGGCGGCCTGCCCTGGGGCAGTTCTTC. Encoded protein: CASSRREGRPALGQFF.

Only one count was recorded for this clone. This chain connects TRBV6-5 to TRBJ2-3, with a tentative D call TRBD2 (5 bases). The CDR3 runs 14 residues. Trimming took 0 bases from V and 4 from J, leaving 8 bases between them. Germline V lookup: CDR1 MNHEY, CDR2 SVGAGI. The DNA for the CDR3 is TGTGCCAGCAGTTACTCGCGGCGGGCAGATACGCAGTATTTT. Its protein product is CASSYSRRADTQYF.

The chain couples TRBV29-1 to TRBJ2-2, with D maybe TRBD2 (5 bases). The germline gives CDR1 SQVTM, CDR2 ANQGSEA. Trimming removed 4 bases from V and 0 bases from J, with 9 bases in between. This CDR3 is 14 amino acids long. Here the CDR3 reads CSVGGFANTGELFF. The CDR3 bases are TGCAGCGTTGGAGGGTTCGCGAACACCGGGGAGCTGTTTTTT.

The chain joins TRBV28 to TRBJ1-4; D is possibly TRBD1 (6 bases). Looked up from germline, CDR1 is MDHEN and CDR2 is SYDVKM. CDR3 length: 14 amino acids. Trimming took 6 bases from V and 3 from J, leaving 11 bases between them. CDR3 amino acids: CASRATGSNEKLFF. Here the CDR3 DNA reads TGTGCCAGCAGGGCGACAGGTTCTAATGAAAAACTGTTTTTT.

The chain carries TRBV2 and TRBJ1-1; D gene ambiguous. Germline lookup yields CDR1 SNHLY and CDR2 FYNNEI. V lost 9 bases to trimming and J lost 5 bases, with 10 bases between them. The CDR3 has 11 residues. The CDR3 loop is CARVDWTEAFF. In DNA, the CDR3 is TGTGCCAGAGTTGACTGGACTGAAGCTTTCTTT. Full variable domain (missing parts from reference TRBV2 and TRBJ1-1): EPEVTQTPSHQVTQMGQEVILRCVPISNHLYFYWYRQILGQKVEFLVSFYNNEISEKSEIFDDQFSVERPDGSNFTLKIRSTKLEDSAMYFCARVDWTEAFFGQGTRLTVV.

A note on this clone: The junction differs from germline at one of its ends, possibly a read error. This rearrangement joins TRBV5-1 to TRBJ2-7; a possible D gene is TRBD2 (6 bases). Germline V gene lookup returns CDR1 SGHRS and CDR2 YFSETQ. The CDR3 is made up of 12 amino acids. The CDR3 DNA sequence: TGCGCCAGCGGCTTCGGGGGATACGAGCAGTACTTC. This codes for CASGFGGYEQYF.

This sequence joins TRBV19 and TRBJ2-5; 9 positions match TRBD1. The CDR3 is 16 residues long. V shed 5 bases, J shed 1 base, and the junction held 8 bases outside the gene matches. Looked up from germline, CDR1 is LNHDA and CDR2 is SQIVND (reference sequence). The CDR3 sequence: CASSEGTGYPQETQYF. The CDR3 DNA is TGTGCCAGTAGTGAGGGGACAGGGTACCCCCAAGAGACCCAGTACTTC. Complete variable domain (other parts from reference TRBV19 and TRBJ2-5): DGGITQSPKYLFRKEGQNVTLSCEQNLNHDAMYWYRQDPGQGLRLIYYSQIVNDFQKGDIAEGYSVSREKKESFPLTVTSAQKNPTAFYLCASSEGTGYPQETQYFGPGTRLLVL.